Each of the 17 T cell receptor beta chains below was sequenced from the same sample in a study of blood T cells in healthy people across ages (dated by TCRdb to between 2014 and 2016). Library creation used 5' RACE. Sequenced using an Illumina HiSeq 2500. A second PCR of about 7 to 12 cycles was performed with a sample-barcoded 5' primer and a J-beta primer mix. TCRdb reprocessed the public reads (quality trimming at Q25 with fastp, clone calling with MiXCR) and kept in-frame beta chains. CDR3 protein duplicates are merged, each entry listing the most common genes and DNA. In all, the sample holds over a million distinct CDR3 sequences, and almost 60% of those were seen once. The ten top clones hold roughly 7% of the sample. Material: blood. The receptors were gathered from a man aged 18 to 35 in good health.

The CDR3 DNA reads TGTGCCAGCAGTTACTCGTCTGGGGGGAGTGAAGCTTTCTTT. Translating it yields CASSYSSGGSEAFF. The J gene is TRBJ1-1, the V gene TRBV6-5, with D possibly matching TRBD1 (5 bases). Trimming shortened V by 0 bases and J by 7 bases, and 12 bases separated the two germline ends. CDR1 and CDR2 (germline): MNHEY, SVGAGI. CDR3 size: 14 residues.

The chain employs TRBV9 and TRBJ1-1; D is ambiguous. Deletions cut 3 bases from V and 1 base from J, with 13 bases between. The CDR3 contains 15 residues. The V gene's germline CDR1 is SGDLS and CDR2 YYNGEE. The CDR3 region is CASSGAIWWNTEAFF. For the CDR3, the DNA is TGTGCCAGCAGCGGGGCCATTTGGTGGAACACTGAAGCTTTCTTT.

V gene TRBV18 combines with J gene TRBJ2-4, with 11 bases identical to TRBD2. Germline CDR1 is KGHSH and CDR2 is LQKENI. V was pared by 1 base and J by 7 bases, with 6 bases of the junction left unmatched. This CDR3 is 16 amino acids long. For the CDR3, the DNA is TGTGCCAGCTCACCACTTTCTAGCGGGGGGCCCAACATTCAGTACTTC. Translation: CASSPLSSGGPNIQYF.

The V call is TRBV27, the J call TRBJ2-4; D possibly corresponds to TRBD2 (7 bases). The DNA end is a closer match to TRBJ2-7, so the J assignment may be wrong. CDR1 and CDR2 (germline): MNHEY, SMNVEV (reference sequence). This CDR3 has 11 residues. CDR3: CAVRGGLEQYF. The DNA of the CDR3 is TGTGCCGTAAGGGGGGGGCTCGAGCAGTACTTC.

This clonotype was picked up a small number of times. The chain combines TRBV29-1 with TRBJ2-7; D remains unclear. V was trimmed by 0 bases and J by 3 bases, leaving 6 bases between them. The CDR3 extends over 12 amino acids. From germline, CDR1 is SQVTM and CDR2 ANQGSEA. CDR3 nucleotides: TGCAGCGTTGAAGATAACAGCTACGAGCAGTACTTC. This encodes CSVEDNSYEQYF.

The rearrangement links TRBV6-5 to TRBJ2-1; D remains unclear. Trimming took off 0 bases at V and 10 bases at J, with 10 bases between the two ends. CDR3 length: 13 amino acids. Germline loops: CDR1 MNHEY, CDR2 SVGAGI. The CDR3 loop is CASSYSGREEQFF. Here the CDR3 DNA reads TGTGCCAGCAGTTACTCCGGGCGAGAGGAGCAGTTCTTC.

This rearrangement joins TRBV20-1 to TRBJ2-7, with D perhaps TRBD1 or TRBD2 (5 bases each). V lost 5 bases and J 4 bases, leaving 15 bases between the germline ends. In germline, CDR1 is DFQATT, CDR2 SNEGSKA (reference sequence). The CDR3 totals 13 residues. CDR3 amino acids: CSAESRGTYEQYF. In DNA, the CDR3 is TGCAGTGCTGAGAGCCGGGGCACTTACGAGCAGTACTTC.

The V gene is TRBV7-6, the J gene TRBJ2-7; 7 bases align to TRBD2. Looked up from germline, CDR1 is SGHVS and CDR2 is FNYEAQ. The CDR3 spans 14 residues. V was pared by 2 bases and J by 4 bases, with 5 bases of the junction left unmatched. The CDR3: CASSLRGEGYEQYF. The CDR3, as DNA: TGTGCCAGCAGCTTAAGAGGGGAGGGGTACGAGCAGTACTTC.

This clonotype was counted between two and nine times. The rearrangement joins TRBV7-2 to TRBJ2-4; 11 bases align to TRBD2. Germline assignment: CDR1 SGHTA and CDR2 FQGNSA. The CDR3 has 17 amino acids. With V trimmed by 6 bases and J by 1 base, 8 bases remained unmatched. CDR3 residues: CASRNSGGADAKNIQYF. In DNA, the CDR3 is TGTGCCAGCAGAAATAGCGGGGGGGCCGACGCCAAAAACATTCAGTACTTC.

This clonotype appeared a few times. The V call is TRBV4-1, the J call TRBJ2-1; TRBD2 is a possible D gene (5 bases). The CDR3 has 15 residues. The V and J ends lost 7 bases and 0 bases respectively, with 13 bases between them. CDR1 is MGHRA and CDR2 is YSYEKL in the germline V gene. CDR3: CASTRRGNSYNEQFF. The DNA for the CDR3 is TGCGCCAGCACCCGGCGAGGGAACTCCTACAATGAGCAGTTCTTC.

This clonotype occurred a few times. This chain connects TRBV29-1 to TRBJ2-1; possibly TRBD1 or TRBD2 for D (5 bases each). The germline V and J ends were trimmed by 6 bases and 8 bases, with 14 bases remaining between them. CDR1 is SQVTM and CDR2 is ANQGSEA in the germline V gene. CDR3 size: 12 residues. The CDR3 coding sequence is TGCAGCGTCGCGCGAGGGGCCGATGAGCAGTTCTTC. Translated: CSVARGADEQFF.

This clonotype was detected a few times. This chain connects TRBV12-3 or TRBV12-4 to TRBJ1-1; tentatively, D is TRBD1 (5 bases). Trimming shortened V by 5 bases and J by 10 bases, and 20 bases separated the two germline ends. The CDR3 is 14 residues long. The CDR3 region is CASSLSEGPAGAFF. As DNA, the CDR3 is TGTGCCAGCAGTCTATCTGAGGGACCGGCGGGAGCTTTCTTT.

The CDR3 is CASNSLSASGTYEQYF. CDR3 sequence (DNA): TGTGCCAGCAACTCTTTGTCGGCTAGCGGAACCTACGAGCAGTACTTC. The rearrangement uses TRBV6-1 and TRBJ2-4; 7 bases align to TRBD2. The last part of the DNA fits TRBJ2-7 better; the J call may be wrong. The length of the CDR3 is 16 residues. CDR1 is MNHNS, CDR2 SASEGT, per germline.

This clonotype was detected ten times or more. This sequence joins TRBV20-1 and TRBJ2-7; D gene unclear. CDR3 length: 14 amino acids. The germline V and J ends were trimmed by 0 bases and 2 bases, with 11 bases remaining between them. Germline-derived CDR1 and CDR2 are DFQATT and SNEGSKA (reference sequence). This chain's CDR3 is CSARDPKGTYEQYF. The CDR3 DNA sequence: TGCAGTGCTAGAGATCCGAAGGGTACCTACGAGCAGTACTTC.

This sequence joins TRBV28 and TRBJ2-7, with a weak D call TRBD2 (7 bases). Germline V gene sequence: CDR1 MDHEN, CDR2 SYDVKM. V was clipped by 2 bases and J by 10 bases, with 18 bases between them. The CDR3 spans 14 residues. This CDR3 reads CASSLGQGRGDQYF. The CDR3 region has the DNA TGTGCCAGCAGTTTAGGGCAGGGGAGGGGGGATCAGTACTTC.

This clonotype has more than one count but fewer than ten. The rearrangement uses TRBV2 and TRBJ2-5, with 14 bases matching TRBD2. V lost 6 bases to trimming and J lost 6 bases; unmatched junction nucleotides: 12. This CDR3 has 17 residues. From germline, CDR1 is SNHLY and CDR2 FYNNEI. CDR3 bases: TGTGCCAGCAGCGATGGGTCCGGGACTAGCGGGAGCCAGACCCAGTACTTC. The encoded protein is CASSDGSGTSGSQTQYF. The full variable domain, its missing parts supplied by reference TRBV2 and TRBJ2-5, is EPEVTQTPSHQVTQMGQEVILRCVPISNHLYFYWYRQILGQKVEFLVSFYNNEISEKSEIFDDQFSVERPDGSNFTLKIRSTKLEDSAMYFCASSDGSGTSGSQTQYFGPGTRLLVL.

The V gene is TRBV9, the J gene TRBJ1-2; D is unresolved. The CDR3 is 13 residues long. CDR1 is SGDLS and CDR2 is YYNGEE in the germline V gene. Trimming removed 3 bases at V and 7 bases at J, with 13 bases between. The CDR3 reads CASSGSSLRGYTF. The DNA for the CDR3 is TGTGCCAGCAGCGGGAGTTCTCTCCGTGGCTACACCTTC.